This TCR beta chain came from a study of blood T cell repertoires in COVID-19. Across the study: Both acute and convalescent COVID-19 samples were obtained from the United States, Italy and Spain. PBMCs, B-cell-depleted T cells, or T cells were the source of the cDNA or gDNA that made up the material.

In the source study's methods: Scientists estimated how many nucleated cells there were by amplifying reference gene primers. Sequenced by immunoSEQ multiplex PCR; TCRdb stores in-frame clones only, minus some. V, J and clone size were drawn from that table, and D and trimming were deduced from the DNA. Here the sample spans fewer than 200,000 clones, 86% being singletons. The CDR3 is 18 amino acids. Germline V gives CDR1 LNHDA, CDR2 SQIVND (reference sequence). The V segment lost 6 bases and the J segment 2 bases; nucleotides outside the gene matches: 14. The chain couples TRBV19 to TRBJ1-4; 8 nucleotides match TRBD1. This sequence was found in a man aged 65-85 years with active or convalescent COVID-19. Sequencing was performed on peripheral blood. In nucleotides, the CDR3 is TGTGCCAGTAGCCGCCCCAGGGGGCGGTTGGGTACTAATGAAAAACTGTTTTTT. It yields the protein CASSRPRGRLGTNEKLFF. The full variable domain, with the rest looked up from reference TRBV19 and TRBJ1-4, is DGGITQSPKYLFRKEGQNVTLSCEQNLNHDAMYWYRQDPGQGLRLIYYSQIVNDFQKGDIAEGYSVSREKKESFPLTVTSAQKNPTAFYLCASSRPRGRLGTNEKLFFGSGTQLSVL.